This TCR beta chain was sequenced during a study of T cells in Graves' hyperthyroidism and ophthalmopathy (dated by TCRdb to about 2019). Looking at the study overall: Peripheral blood samples were taken at the time of initial diagnosis, prior to any treatment. To identify distinguishing TCR V-J signatures, a discovery cohort of 95 to 100 patients was used, comprising 40 to 45 with Graves' ophthalmopathy and approximately 57 with stable Graves' hyperthyroidism. An independent validation cohort of about 19 hyperthyroidism patients and 15 or so patients who later progressed to ophthalmopathy tested prospective prediction of ophthalmopathy. The 95 to 100 discovery patients were randomly split 7:3 into training and test sets. Thyroid tissue and blood T-cell repertoires from about 6 Graves' hyperthyroidism patients were also compared in the study. After sampling, hyperthyroidism patients received methimazole starting at 30 mg daily, and ophthalmopathy patients received high-dose intravenous methylprednisolone. The paper reports TCR Vbeta CDR3 sequencing of some 140 peripheral blood samples: approximately 43 ophthalmopathy, fewer than 80 hyperthyroidism and roughly 17 progressor patients.

Summary of the overall study and its limitations: Sample size was not statistically predetermined, and blinding of investigators to group allocation was not performed. A model built on a 13 V-J signature distinguished ophthalmopathy from stable hyperthyroidism, reaching 85% to 90% sensitivity and around 81% specificity in cross-validation and 80%/75% in testing. In validation, progression to ophthalmopathy was predicted by the model with 70.59% sensitivity and 72% to 85% specificity, a median of roughly 6 months before onset. Blood samples also contained most of the expanded thyroid clonotypes (frequency above 0.001), which suggests that blood repertoires may reflect thyroid immune responses.

TCR beta CDR3 regions were amplified from RNA transcripts. The TCR CDR3 was subjected to a first round of RT-PCR using the HTBI primer set and the Qiagen OneStep RT-PCR kit. Libraries were constructed in a second round of multiplex PCR, after which size selection and purification were performed. Paired-end sequencing of the libraries was performed with 100 bp reads on an Illumina HiSeq2000. The original pipeline was this. SOAPnuke was used to process the raw data, throwing out any read that contained adapters or uncalled bases, had a mean Phred below 15, or lacked an exact constant-primer or identifier match. COPE v1.2.5 was used to merge high-quality paired reads, and clonotypes were defined as unique nucleotide sequences. MiTCR v1.1 was used to align clonotypes to the IMGT TRBV, TRBD and TRBJ reference segments. The analysis included only V-J combinations with a frequency above 0.0001, which together covered more than 98% of the repertoires. The TCS score was defined as F50 (clonal expansion) divided by E x V (chaos), with BLOSUM62-based TCRdist calculated between CDR3 peptides within each V-J. Welch's t-statistics and random forest reduced just over 500 V-J features to roughly 13, which were used in a naive Bayes classifier (R e1071). TCRdb took the public reads, trimmed them with fastp at Q25, ran MiXCR for clone calling and kept in-frame beta chains. Entries are consolidated by CDR3 protein sequence, retaining the most common genes and DNA. The V and J calls follow TCRdb's processing rather than the paper's. The sample table holds fewer than 750,000 distinct CDR3 sequences, of which roughly 15% were seen once. The leading ten clones occupy approximately 12% of the sample.

In regard to this clonotype: Its antigen remains undetermined. Qualities for individual bases were not recorded, and no much larger clone is one base off.

V has 8 bases trimmed and J has 1 base trimmed; junction bases matching no gene number 6. Inclusive of the bounding cysteine and phenylalanine, the CDR3 is 14 residues long. Of the read, only the CDR3 DNA is kept; its 42 bases are in frame from base 1. CDR1 GTSNPN and CDR2 SVGIG are derived from the germline V gene (reference sequence). Ophthalmopathy patients had moderately to severely active disease, Clinical Activity Score of at least 3, NOSPECS grade of at least 4, and duration under 3 months. Any patient with an uncontrolled infection, another autoimmune disease, pregnancy or lactation was excluded. Diagnoses were established on the basis of clinical symptoms, serum thyroxine and TRAb, thyroid ultrasound, and orbital computed tomography. PBMCs were isolated from approximately 10 ml of fresh peripheral blood by Ficoll-Paque density gradient centrifugation. Total RNA was extracted with Trizol reagent, and quality was checked on an Agilent 2100 Bioanalyzer.

The material sequenced was blood. The TCR originated in a woman between 45 and 65 years old with Graves' ophthalmopathy. The rearrangement combines TRBV30 with TRBJ2-3, with 10 bases matching TRBD2. The CDR3 here reads CAGSLAGGTDTQYF. The DNA sequence reads TGTGCCGGGTCTCTAGCGGGAGGCACAGATACGCAGTATTTT.